These 3 T cell receptor beta chains were sequenced from one sample in a study of blood T cell repertoires in COVID-19. Using immunoSEQ multiplex PCR, the repertoire was profiled, and TCRdb retains in-frame clones only, with some absent. The top ten clones hold under 2.5% of a sample with roughly 250,000 clones, 80% to 95% of them seen once. Specimen: PBMCs or T cells enriched from blood (not recorded which). The source of these receptors is a woman aged 18-29 years who had recovered from COVID-19.

V gene TRBV28 combines with J gene TRBJ1-3; perhaps TRBD1 as D (6 bases). From germline, CDR1 is MDHEN and CDR2 SYDVKM. Trimming took 5 bases from V and 7 from J, leaving 9 bases between them. The CDR3 runs to 12 residues. The CDR3 loop reads CASSQGSNTIYF. Here the CDR3 DNA reads TGTGCCAGCAGTCAGGGGAGCAACACCATATATTTT.

V and J are TRBV7-2 and TRBJ1-4, with 8 bases that match TRBD1. V trimming: 5 bases; J trimming: 5 bases; junction bases outside the gene matches: 4. CDR3 length: 14 residues. Germline values: CDR1 SGHTA, CDR2 FQGNSA. The CDR3 DNA follows: TGTGCCAGCAGCCATGGGACAGGCAATGAAAAACTGTTTTTT. This encodes CASSHGTGNEKLFF.

The chain employs TRBV19 and TRBJ1-2; 9 bases are shared with TRBD1. Germline loops: CDR1 LNHDA, CDR2 SQIVND (reference sequence). CDR3 length: 15 amino acids. With 8 bases clipped from V and 0 bases from J, the junction kept 7 bases outside the gene matches. The CDR3 nucleotides read TGTGCCAGTTCCTGGACAGGGGCTTCTAACTATGGCTACACCTTC. It specifies CASSWTGASNYGYTF.